This record looks at one TCR beta chain sequence and its context. The specificity of this receptor is unknown. No much larger clone exists at a distance of one base, and base qualities are not known. This sample is drawn from a study of blood T cell repertoires in COVID-19 (dated by TCRdb to the early 2020s). A note on the overall study: Samples covering the acute and convalescent phases of COVID-19 were provided by collaborators in the United States, Italy and Spain. The samples were drawn from two sources: the first 160 participants of the ongoing ImmuneRACE study, and some 1,300 subjects contributed by 6 global collaborators. Subjects who had been exposed to COVID-19, were actively infected with it, or had recovered from it provided the deeply sampled blood TCRbeta repertoires that made up the dataset. The repertoires were released in a freely available public database meant as a resource for research on the immune response to SARS-CoV-2. Where available, HLA class I and class II types were taken from metadata supplied by the sample provider and were not determined by assay-based typing. Sample metadata almost always included a de-identified subject ID, COVID-19 status, age in years and sex. The material from the prospective study consisted of cDNA or gDNA derived from T cells, B-cell-depleted T cells, or PBMCs.

Collaborating institutions collected whole blood in K2EDTA tubes following their own protocols. For TCRbeta analysis, collaborator samples were shipped as frozen whole blood, as isolated PBMCs, or as DNA extracted from either sample type. Beyond this particular receptor, the publication reports: The amount of clinical and demographic metadata varied by source and participant and was provided uncurated.

From its cysteine to its phenylalanine, the CDR3 spans 13 amino acids. The DNA shown is the 39-base CDR3, in frame from base 1. CDR1 and CDR2 are drawn from the germline V gene (reference sequence): GTSNPN, SVGIG. V and J lose 4 bases and 2 bases, and a span of 10 bases separates them. TCRbeta CDR3 regions were amplified from genomic DNA by means of the immunoSEQ Assay, a bias-controlled multiplex PCR. For the original study's pipeline: Nucleated cell counts per sample were estimated from amplification of reference gene primers within the assay. To quantify the absolute abundance of each unique TCRbeta CDR3 rearrangement, sequence reads were collapsed and filtered. For each sample, productive Simpson clonality was calculated by taking the square root of Simpson's diversity index across productive rearrangements. Not all clones reach the TCRdb copy of this immuneACCESS table, which keeps in-frame sequences only. Checked studies attribute under half of the gap to unresolved V genes and leave the rest unexplained. The V and J calls and clone size come from that table; D and trimming were worked out from the DNA. Across this sample there are about 160,000 clones, with roughly 87% seen only once. The top ten clonotypes cover less than 4.5% of the sample.

Input material: peripheral blood. The receptor was isolated from an older woman with active or convalescent COVID-19. The rearranged segments are TRBV30 and TRBJ2-3; the D gene cannot be resolved reliably. The DNA reads as follows: TGTGCCTGGACAGAACGTGACACAGATACGCAGTATTTT. Translated, it reads CAWTERDTDTQYF.